A single T cell receptor (beta chain) is shown here with its context. The data derive from a study of blood T cell repertoires in COVID-19. Study overall: Sites in the United States, Italy and Spain provided acute and convalescent COVID-19 samples.

In assigning cohorts, the study relied on participant-reported clinical history. Original processing methods: Amplification of reference gene primers provided the estimated nucleated cell counts. Profiling relied on immunoSEQ multiplex PCR, and the TCRdb table lists in-frame clones only, not all of them. D and trimming come from the DNA, and the V and J calls and clone size come from that table. The sample includes some 250,000 clones, approximately 90% of them seen just once. This CDR3 region has 16 residues. V lost 0 bases and J 0 bases, leaving 6 bases between the germline ends. The germline CDR1 and CDR2 sequences are LNHNV and YYDKDF (reference sequence).

The sequence was obtained from a woman between 40 and 55 years old with acute COVID-19. The V gene is TRBV15, the J gene TRBJ2-6; D is uncertain. The sequencing input was PBMCs or T cells enriched from blood (not recorded which). For the CDR3, the DNA is TGTGCCACCAGCAGAGATTACAGCTCTGGGGCCAACGTCCTGACTTTC. It is translated as CATSRDYSSGANVLTF.